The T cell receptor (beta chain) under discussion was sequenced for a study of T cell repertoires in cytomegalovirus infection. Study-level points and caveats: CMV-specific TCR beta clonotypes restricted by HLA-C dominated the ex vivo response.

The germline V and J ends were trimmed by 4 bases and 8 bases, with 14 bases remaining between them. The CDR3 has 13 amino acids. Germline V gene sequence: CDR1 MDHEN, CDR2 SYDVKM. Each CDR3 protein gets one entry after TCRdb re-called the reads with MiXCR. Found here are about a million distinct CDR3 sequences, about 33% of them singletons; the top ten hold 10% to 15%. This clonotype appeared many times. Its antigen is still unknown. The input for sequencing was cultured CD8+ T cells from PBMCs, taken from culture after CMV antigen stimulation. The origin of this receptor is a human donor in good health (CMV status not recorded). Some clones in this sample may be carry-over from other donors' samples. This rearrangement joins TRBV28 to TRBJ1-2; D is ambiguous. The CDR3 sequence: CASSSLMGGGYTF. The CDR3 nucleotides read TGTGCCAGCAGTTCGCTAATGGGCGGGGGCTACACCTTC.